This TCR beta chain was sequenced in a study of cytomegalovirus exposure and HLA in healthy donors. Findings of the study overall: A list of about 180 TCR beta chains associated with cytomegalovirus was given. When the data were analyzed later, several of the most significant clusters appeared to be linked to common viral pathogens.

V was pared by 5 bases and J by 6 bases, with 7 bases of the junction left unmatched. In germline, CDR1 is MNHEY, CDR2 SMNVEV (reference sequence). The CDR3 spans 15 residues. Primers included in the PCR were 60 Vbeta and 13 Jbeta primers. Only in-frame clones appear in the TCRdb table, and some are missing; sequencing was by immunoSEQ multiplex PCR. The sample contains some 89,000 clones, around 84% of which appear only once. On this clone itself: The antigen remains undetermined.

This chain links TRBV27 with TRBJ2-7, with 13 bases lining up with TRBD2. The clonotype was recovered from a middle-aged woman in good health and CMV-seropositive. Sample: PBMCs. CDR3 loop: CASSKGLAGAFEQYF. The CDR3, as DNA: TGTGCCAGCAGTAAAGGACTAGCGGGGGCCTTCGAGCAGTACTTC.